These 25 T cell receptor beta chains were sequenced from one sample in a study of graft-versus-host responses after intestinal transplantation. Here immunoSEQ multiplex PCR was the method, and the copy in TCRdb shows in-frame clones only, minus some. The sample has over 75,000 clones; roughly 90% are singletons. For these receptors, no antigen is known. The sample consisted of unstimulated CD8+ T cells sorted from spleen or lymph node cells, taken before transplant. Source of these receptors: a human donor who was the organ donor for an intestinal transplant.

The genes are TRBV27 and TRBJ1-2, with a weak D call TRBD1 (5 bases). CDR1 and CDR2 (germline): MNHEY, SMNVEV (reference sequence). V was pared by 6 bases and J by 1 base, with 9 bases between. The CDR3 spans 13 residues. CDR3 amino acids: CASSLTVNYGYTF. The CDR3 bases are TGTGCCAGCAGCCTGACAGTTAACTATGGCTACACCTTC.

The chain links TRBV9 to TRBJ1-1; 7 positions match TRBD1. CDR3 length equals 14 residues. The germline CDR1 and CDR2 sequences are SGDLS and YYNGEE. Trimming cost V 3 bases and J 1 base; bases outside gene matches: 3. CDR3 protein: CASSETGRNTEAFF. The CDR3 nucleotides read TGTGCCAGCAGCGAGACAGGGCGGAACACTGAAGCTTTCTTT.

The CDR3 region has the DNA TGTGCCAGCAGCTTAGTAGTCAATGAGCAGTTCTTC. It is translated as CASSLVVNEQFF. This chain links TRBV7-6 with TRBJ2-1; D remains unclear. V lost 1 base and J 6 bases, leaving 4 bases between the germline ends. The CDR3 is 12 residues long. CDR1 is SGHVS, CDR2 FNYEAQ, per germline.

This sequence joins TRBV19 and TRBJ2-1; D is unresolved. With 4 bases removed from V and 4 bases from J, the gap between germline ends came to 5 bases. The CDR3 has 12 residues. CDR1 and CDR2 (germline): LNHDA, SQIVND (reference sequence). CDR3 amino acids: CASSSPYNEQFF. The CDR3 region has the DNA TGTGCCAGTAGTAGTCCATACAATGAGCAGTTCTTC.

CDR3 region: CASSPGVRGLVTGELFF. CDR3 DNA: TGTGCCAGCAGCCCAGGGGTCAGGGGGCTCGTGACCGGGGAGCTGTTTTTT. This chain links TRBV13 with TRBJ2-2, with TRBD1 matching over 8 bases. V gave up 5 bases and J gave up 5 bases; unmatched junction bases: 13. CDR3 length: 17 amino acids. The V gene's germline CDR1 is PRHDT and CDR2 FYEKMQ (reference sequence).

The CDR3 protein is CASGWVRDEQYF. CDR3 nucleotides: TGTGCTAGTGGTTGGGTTCGGGACGAGCAGTACTTC. The rearrangement joins TRBV12-5 to TRBJ2-7, with D hard to call. Deletions cut 4 bases from V and 5 bases from J, with 9 bases between. The CDR3 sequence is 12 residues long. In germline, CDR1 is LGHNT, CDR2 FRNRAP.

This rearrangement joins TRBV9 to TRBJ2-7, with a weak D call TRBD1 (6 bases). V was shortened by 3 bases and J by 3 bases, with 19 bases between the two germline ends. This CDR3 spans 16 amino acids. Per germline, CDR1 SGDLS and CDR2 YYNGEE. The CDR3 sequence is CASSEGPPGHLYEQYF. The CDR3 bases are TGTGCCAGCAGCGAGGGCCCTCCGGGACACCTCTACGAGCAGTACTTC.

This chain links TRBV29-1 with TRBJ1-2; TRBD1 might be the D (6 bases). Trimming left V 4 bases short and J 8 bases short, with 17 bases between. Germline lookup yields CDR1 SQVTM and CDR2 ANQGSEA. The CDR3 sequence is 13 residues long. As DNA, the CDR3 is TGCAGCGTTGGGCGGCAGGGGCCGGACGGCTACACCTTC. Residues: CSVGRQGPDGYTF.

This sequence joins TRBV10-3 and TRBJ2-2; 15 bases agree with TRBD2. The CDR3 runs 17 residues. Looked up from germline, CDR1 is ENHRY and CDR2 is SYGVKD. J lost 4 bases, V lost 5 bases, and 5 bases had no gene match. CDR3 DNA sequence: TGTGCCATCAGTTGGACTAGCGGGAGGGGATCCACCGGGGAGCTGTTTTTT. Translation: CAISWTSGRGSTGELFF.

The chain uses TRBV4-1 and TRBJ2-7; D is possibly TRBD1 (5 bases). Between the trimmed V and J ends, which lost 1 base and 3 bases, there was a span of 22 bases. Looked up from germline, CDR1 is MGHRA and CDR2 is YSYEKL. The CDR3 runs to 18 residues. DNA of the CDR3: TGCGCCAGCAGCCAAGCCGAAGCCTACAGGTCCTTTATCTACGAGCAGTACTTC. Translated, it gives CASSQAEAYRSFIYEQYF.

This sequence joins TRBV28 and TRBJ1-3, with 7 positions matching TRBD1. The CDR3 totals 16 residues. CDR1 is MDHEN and CDR2 is SYDVKM in the germline V gene. After removal of 2 bases from V and 0 bases from J, the junction contained 4 bases not matched to a gene. Written as DNA, the CDR3 is TGTGCCAGCAGTTTAGAGGGGGCCCGCTCTGGAAACACCATATATTTT. Translating it yields CASSLEGARSGNTIYF.

The V gene is TRBV27, the J gene TRBJ2-3; 9 positions agree with TRBD2. The CDR3 sequence is 16 residues long. CDR1 is MNHEY and CDR2 is SMNVEV in the germline V gene (reference sequence). Losses at the gene ends were 6 bases for V and 4 bases for J; bases not matched to a gene: 11. CDR3: CASSWTSERFPDTQYF. The CDR3, as DNA: TGTGCCAGCAGCTGGACTAGCGAGCGTTTCCCAGATACGCAGTATTTT.

The chain uses TRBV5-5 and TRBJ1-1, with 7 bases lining up with TRBD1. V lost 4 bases and J lost 2; bases outside the gene matches: 5. Germline CDR1 reads SGHKS; CDR2 reads YYEKEE (reference sequence). There are 14 residues in the CDR3. DNA of the CDR3: TGTGCCAGCAGCCGGGGACAGTCAAACACTGAAGCTTTCTTT. Its translation is CASSRGQSNTEAFF.

The chain carries TRBV15 and TRBJ1-3; TRBD1 matches 8 bases. Trimming at V came to 6 bases and at J to 1 base, leaving 5 bases not matched to a gene. Germline V gives CDR1 LNHNV, CDR2 YYDKDF (reference sequence). The CDR3 totals 15 residues. In DNA, the CDR3 is TGTGCCACCAGGCGCGACAGGGGTTCTGGAAACACCATATATTTT. It specifies CATRRDRGSGNTIYF.

This chain joins TRBV21-1 and TRBJ2-5; whether TRBD2, the table's D call, matches the DNA was not checked. The tail of the sequence fits TRBJ2-7 better, so the J call may be wrong. TRBV21-1 is classified as a pseudogene. The CDR3 is 17 residues long. CDR3 nucleotides: TGTGCCAGCAGCAAAGCCTCGGGGGGGCCGAGGGGGGACGAGCAGTACTTC. The encoded protein is CASSKASGGPRGDEQYF.

V gene TRBV27 combines with J gene TRBJ2-1; the match to TRBD2 covers 9 bases. With 5 bases clipped from V and 9 bases from J, the junction kept 5 bases outside the gene matches. CDR3 length: 13 amino acids. From germline, CDR1 is MNHEY and CDR2 SMNVEV (reference sequence). The CDR3: CASSLLAGAEQFF. CDR3 DNA sequence: TGTGCCAGCAGTCTATTAGCGGGAGCTGAGCAGTTCTTC.

The genes are TRBV21-1 and TRBJ1-1; the table names TRBD1, a call not compared with the DNA. TRBV21-1 is marked as a pseudogene. This CDR3 is 15 amino acids long. This chain's CDR3 is CASSKALQVNTEAFF. The CDR3 coding sequence is TGTGCCAGCAGCAAAGCCCTCCAGGTGAACACTGAAGCTTTCTTT.

The chain joins TRBV5-1 to TRBJ1-1; D gene uncertain. Germline V gives CDR1 SGHRS, CDR2 YFSETQ. The CDR3 is 16 amino acids. V lost 0 bases and J 0 bases, leaving 12 bases between the germline ends. DNA for the CDR3: TGCGCCAGCAGCTTGGTAGGCGGCGGGATGAACACTGAAGCTTTCTTT. Translating gives CASSLVGGGMNTEAFF.

This sequence joins TRBV11-2 and TRBJ1-2, with 10 positions matching TRBD1. The CDR3 sequence is 19 residues long. V trimming: 3 bases; J trimming: 1 base; junction bases outside the gene matches: 14. Germline V gene data show CDR1 as SGHAT and CDR2 as FQNNGV. This CDR3 is CASSFAMAGTGVVNYGYTF. The CDR3 DNA sequence: TGTGCCAGCAGCTTCGCAATGGCCGGGACAGGGGTTGTTAACTATGGCTACACCTTC. The full variable domain, completed using reference TRBV11-2 and TRBJ1-2, is EAGVAQSPRYKIIEKRQSVAFWCNPISGHATLYWYQQILGQGPKLLIQFQNNGVVDDSQLPKDRFSAERLKGVDSTLKIQPAKLEDSAVYLCASSFAMAGTGVVNYGYTFGSGTRLTVV.

This clone was observed a single time. J is TRBJ2-7 and V is TRBV5-1; 11 bases line up with TRBD2. The CDR3 is 15 amino acids. Germline V gene sequence: CDR1 SGHRS, CDR2 YFSETQ. The V and J ends lost 4 bases and 2 bases, in that order; junction bases with no gene match: 5. The DNA for the CDR3 is TGCGCCAGCAGCGGGGGACTAGCGGACACCTACGAGCAGTACTTC. As protein: CASSGGLADTYEQYF.

The chain couples TRBV7-7 to TRBJ2-1; 7 bases agree with TRBD2. J gave up 5 bases and V 5 bases, and 9 bases lay outside the gene matches. Germline CDR1 reads SSHAT; CDR2 reads FNYEAQ (reference sequence). CDR3 size: 15 residues. CDR3 DNA sequence: TGTGCCAGCAGCCTCGGGGGAGCGGGGAACAATGAGCAGTTCTTC. Amino acids: CASSLGGAGNNEQFF.

The chain combines TRBV10-2 with TRBJ2-3; D uncertain. Germline V lookup: CDR1 WSHSY, CDR2 SAAADI. Trimming removed 3 bases from V and 2 bases from J, with 3 bases in between. This CDR3 has 12 amino acids. DNA of the CDR3: TGCGCCAGCAGTGACAACACAGATACGCAGTATTTT. Its protein product is CASSDNTDTQYF.

The genes are TRBV6-5 and TRBJ2-1; 9 positions match TRBD2. The length of the CDR3 is 15 residues. Germline CDR1 is MNHEY and CDR2 is SVGAGI. With V trimmed by 3 bases and J by 5 bases, 5 bases remained unmatched. CDR3 protein: CASSYKTSGNNEQFF. The CDR3 region has the DNA TGTGCCAGCAGTTATAAGACTAGCGGCAACAATGAGCAGTTCTTC.

This chain uses TRBV6-1 with TRBJ1-5; D remains ambiguous. V lost 2 bases to trimming and J lost 0 bases, with 5 bases between them. The CDR3 length is 14 residues. Germline V gives CDR1 MNHNS, CDR2 SASEGT. In nucleotides, the CDR3 is TGTGCCAGCAGTGAATTAGTTAGCAATCAGCCCCAGCATTTT. This gives the protein CASSELVSNQPQHF.

The V gene is TRBV4-1, the J gene TRBJ2-1, with D possibly TRBD2 on 5 matching bases. V was clipped by 3 bases and J by 0 bases, with 15 bases between them. The CDR3 loop spans 17 amino acids. Germline V gives CDR1 MGHRA, CDR2 YSYEKL. The CDR3 DNA reads TGCGCCAGCAGCCACCAGCGGATAAGAGTCTCCTACAATGAGCAGTTCTTC. This encodes CASSHQRIRVSYNEQFF.